This is a list of T cell receptor beta chains from one sample in a study of T cell responses to AZD1222 COVID-19 vaccine. Measured with immunoSEQ multiplex PCR; TCRdb has only the in-frame clones, and not every one. The sample holds about 82,000 clones; 90% to 95% are singletons and the top ten take about 5.2%. The starting material was peripheral blood, obtained on day 0 of AZD1222 vaccination. The origin of the receptors is an adult in good health. The CDR3 runs from the conserved cysteine through the conserved F or W. Fields, in order: J gene, clone size, V gene, CDR3 length, D gene, CDR3 protein, CDR3 DNA. A D gene is named only where the DNA matches it firmly. Rows may omit the clone size; those that give it use once, few, many or a size class.

>TRBJ2-5|-|TRBV5-6|15|-
CASSFWGVMLETQYF
TGTGCCAGCAGCTTTTGGGGTGTGATGCTTGAGACCCAGTACTTC
>TRBJ1-1|-|TRBV18|15|TRBD1
CASSPSGGKDTEAFF
TGTGCCAGCTCACCGTCAGGGGGCAAGGACACTGAAGCTTTCTTT
>TRBJ2-4|-|TRBV5-8|15|TRBD1
CASRGDRRAKNIQYF
TGTGCCAGCAGAGGGGACAGGAGGGCCAAAAACATTCAGTACTTC
>TRBJ2-1|few|TRBV7-6|15|TRBD2
CASSPRLALRNEQFF
TGTGCCAGCAGCCCCCGACTAGCTCTGAGGAATGAGCAGTTCTTC
>TRBJ2-3|once|TRBV29-1|15|TRBD2
CSARGLAGGADTQYF
TGCAGCGCCCGGGGACTAGCGGGGGGTGCAGATACGCAGTATTTT
>TRBJ2-3|-|TRBV6-1|18|TRBD2
CASSDKGGLAGSSDTQYF
TGTGCCAGCAGTGATAAGGGGGGACTAGCGGGGTCATCAGATACGCAGTATTTT
>TRBJ2-5|-|TRBV5-1|11|-
CASSLEGTQYF
TGCGCCAGCAGCTTGGAAGGGACCCAGTACTTC
>TRBJ1-4|-|TRBV18|14|-
CASSGVATNEKLFF
TGTGCCAGCTCAGGAGTCGCAACTAATGAAAAACTGTTTTTT
>TRBJ1-5|-|TRBV3-1/TRBV3-2|14|-
CASSQGQPNQPQHF
TGTGCCAGCAGCCAGGGTCAACCGAATCAGCCCCAGCATTTT
>TRBJ1-6|-|TRBV5-5|13|-
CASSFTGYSPLHF
TGTGCCAGCAGCTTTACCGGTTATTCACCCCTCCACTTT
>TRBJ2-7|once|TRBV18|12|-
CASSPSVHEQYF
TGTGCCAGCTCACCTTCCGTCCACGAGCAGTACTTC
>TRBJ2-3|-|TRBV5-4|16|TRBD2
CASSLRLAGATDTQYF
TGTGCCAGCAGCTTGAGACTAGCGGGAGCCACAGATACGCAGTATTTT
>TRBJ1-3|-|TRBV15|17|-
CATSGKAGSSPGNTIYF
TGTGCCACCAGCGGGAAAGCAGGGTCATCCCCTGGAAACACCATATATTTT
>TRBJ1-1|few|TRBV5-6|15|-
CASSPGRRMETEAFF
TGTGCCAGCAGCCCGGGACGCCGGATGGAGACTGAAGCTTTCTTT
>TRBJ1-5|-|TRBV6-5|14|TRBD1
CASSTTGDNQPQHF
TGTGCCAGCAGTACGACAGGGGATAATCAGCCCCAGCATTTT
>TRBJ2-7|-|TRBV6-2/TRBV6-3|15|TRBD1
CASSTTGNGVSEQYF
TGTGCCAGCAGCACGACAGGGAATGGGGTTTCCGAGCAGTACTTC
>TRBJ1-4|-|TRBV7-9|12|-
CATAGLDEKLFF
TGTGCCACTGCAGGGTTAGATGAAAAACTGTTTTTT
>TRBJ2-5|-|TRBV5-6|16|-
CASSLVERVAKETQYF
TGTGCCAGCAGCTTGGTAGAAAGGGTTGCCAAAGAGACCCAGTACTTC
>TRBJ1-4|-|TRBV5-4|13|-
CASSLVPGEKLFF
TGTGCCAGCAGCTTGGTTCCGGGTGAAAAACTGTTTTTT
>TRBJ2-5|-|TRBV11-2|15|TRBD2
CASSRGGGSGETQYF
TGTGCCAGCAGCCGGGGCGGGGGAAGCGGAGAGACCCAGTACTTC
>TRBJ1-5|-|TRBV4-3|15|-
CASSQDPASNQPQHF
TGCGCCAGCAGCCAAGATCCAGCTAGCAATCAGCCCCAGCATTTT
>TRBJ2-3|-|TRBV7-2|15|-
CASSLGPTTADTQYF
TGTGCCAGCAGCTTAGGTCCGACTACAGCAGATACGCAGTATTTT
>TRBJ2-1|-|TRBV7-9|15|TRBD2
CASSFSGGTYNEQFF
TGTGCCAGCAGCTTTAGCGGGGGAACCTACAATGAGCAGTTCTTC
>TRBJ2-1|-|TRBV28|13|TRBD1
CASSQGPNNEQFF
TGTGCCAGCTCACAGGGGCCGAACAATGAGCAGTTCTTC
>TRBJ2-2|-|TRBV11-2|16|-
CASRSLQSTNTGELFF
TGTGCCAGCAGATCCCTCCAGTCCACGAACACCGGGGAGCTGTTTTTT
>TRBJ2-3|-|TRBV3-1/TRBV3-2|16|TRBD2
CASSQSGHGGANTQYF
TGTGCCAGCAGCCAATCCGGCCACGGGGGGGCTAATACGCAGTATTTT
>TRBJ2-2|-|TRBV5-1|18|TRBD2
CASSPWTSGGAYTGELFF
TGCGCCAGCAGCCCCTGGACTAGCGGGGGGGCTTATACCGGGGAGCTGTTTTTT
>TRBJ1-1|-|TRBV6-6|13|-
CASSFMQNTEAFF
TGTGCCAGCAGTTTCATGCAGAACACTGAAGCTTTCTTT
>TRBJ2-7|-|TRBV15|14|TRBD2
CATSRGLADYEQYF
TGTGCCACCAGCAGGGGACTAGCGGATTACGAGCAGTACTTC
>TRBJ1-4|-|TRBV30|13|-
CAWTPSHREKLFF
TGTGCCTGGACACCCTCTCATAGGGAAAAACTGTTTTTT
>TRBJ2-1|-|TRBV19|17|-
CASSAKLTKVFYNEQFF
TGTGCCAGTAGTGCGAAGCTCACTAAGGTCTTCTACAATGAGCAGTTCTTC
>TRBJ2-3|-|TRBV6-2/TRBV6-3|16|TRBD1
CASSTDREMEGDTQYF
TGTGCCAGCAGCACGGACAGGGAGATGGAAGGAGATACGCAGTATTTT
>TRBJ2-2|-|TRBV19|12|-
CASSIDNGELFF
TGTGCCAGTAGTATAGATAACGGGGAGCTGTTTTTT
>TRBJ2-3|-|TRBV7-9|15|-
CAARGAGPSTDTQYF
TGTGCCGCGAGGGGGGCAGGCCCTAGCACAGATACGCAGTATTTT
>TRBJ1-5|-|TRBV4-2|13|-
CASSQDRTELQHF
TGTGCCAGCAGCCAAGACCGGACAGAACTCCAGCATTTT
>TRBJ2-7|-|TRBV7-6|13|-
CASSTGSSYEQYF
TGTGCCAGCAGCACCGGGAGTTCCTACGAGCAGTACTTC
>TRBJ2-5|-|TRBV7-3|13|-
CASSRGGGETQYF
TGTGCCAGCAGTCGAGGAGGGGGAGAGACCCAGTACTTC
>TRBJ2-5|-|TRBV7-8|15|TRBD1
CASSGWGQGVETQYF
TGTGCCAGCAGCGGATGGGGACAGGGGGTCGAGACCCAGTACTTC
>TRBJ1-1|-|TRBV7-9|11|-
CASSFDTEAFF
TGTGCCAGCAGCTTTGACACTGAAGCTTTCTTT
>TRBJ1-2|few|TRBV19|16|TRBD1
CASSIDHQTGTYGYTF
TGTGCCAGTAGTATCGACCATCAGACAGGGACCTATGGCTACACCTTC
>TRBJ1-5|-|TRBV30|13|-
CAWSGQDNQPQHF
TGTGCCTGGAGCGGACAAGACAATCAGCCCCAGCATTTT
>TRBJ2-5|once|TRBV28|16|TRBD2
CASTESGAIDPGTQYF
TGTGCCAGCACCGAAAGCGGGGCCATTGACCCGGGGACCCAGTACTTC
>TRBJ2-7|-|TRBV6-8|15|TRBD1
CASSYSVGQGYEQYF
TGTGCCAGCAGTTACTCAGTGGGACAGGGCTACGAGCAGTACTTC
>TRBJ1-2|-|TRBV2|11|-
CASSERDGYTF
TGTGCCAGCAGTGAAAGGGATGGCTACACCTTC
>TRBJ1-2|-|TRBV18|15|-
CASSLLRDSVYGYTF
TGTGCCAGCTCACTACTCAGGGATTCAGTGTATGGCTACACCTTC
>TRBJ2-1|once|TRBV18|14|-
CASSLQSSYNEQFF
TGTGCCAGCTCACTCCAGAGCTCCTACAATGAGCAGTTCTTC
>TRBJ1-5|-|TRBV3-1/TRBV3-2|15|-
CASSQDSRGGQPQHF
TGTGCCAGCAGCCAAGACTCAAGGGGCGGTCAGCCCCAGCATTTT
>TRBJ1-1|-|TRBV6-6|16|-
CASSREGPGMNTEAFF
TGTGCCAGCAGCCGCGAAGGGCCGGGGATGAACACTGAAGCTTTCTTT
>TRBJ2-6|-|TRBV3-1/TRBV3-2|16|-
CASSQASGAGANVLTF
TGTGCCAGCAGCCAAGCTTCAGGGGCTGGGGCCAACGTCCTGACTTTC
>TRBJ2-7|-|TRBV19|15|TRBD2
CASRRVWRGSYEQYF
TGTGCCAGTCGTCGGGTATGGCGGGGGTCCTACGAGCAGTACTTC
>TRBJ2-7|-|TRBV18|12|-
CASSPPTHEQYF
TGTGCCAGCTCACCACCGACCCACGAGCAGTACTTC
>TRBJ1-4|-|TRBV30|13|-
CAWSPGTNEKLFF
TGTGCCTGGAGTCCTGGGACTAATGAAAAACTGTTTTTT
>TRBJ2-2|-|TRBV3-1/TRBV3-2|11|-
CASSPSGELFF
TGTGCCAGCAGCCCCAGCGGGGAGCTGTTTTTT
>TRBJ1-5|-|TRBV4-2|15|TRBD1
CASSQETGGYQPQHF
TGTGCCAGCAGCCAAGAGACAGGGGGCTATCAGCCCCAGCATTTT
>TRBJ2-7|-|TRBV6-5|15|TRBD2
CASSYSGGIAYEQYF
TGTGCCAGCAGTTACTCGGGGGGGATTGCCTACGAGCAGTACTTC